What follows is one T cell receptor (beta chain) and its context. The sample originates from a study of blood T cell repertoires in COVID-19. About the research overall: The study drew acute and convalescent COVID-19 samples from the United States, Italy and Spain. Sources were T cells, B-cell-depleted T cells, or PBMCs; the material itself was cDNA or gDNA.

Authors' analysis steps: Counts of nucleated cells, estimated from reference gene primer amplification, were obtained. The method was immunoSEQ multiplex PCR; TCRdb's version includes in-frame clones alone and lacks a portion of them. D and trimming were read from the DNA, whereas the V and J calls and clone size are those reported in that table. The sample holds just over 95,000 clones, about four fifths seen once. The CDR3 consists of 16 residues. Trimming pared 3 bases from V and 2 bases from J, leaving 13 bases between. CDR1 is LGHDT, CDR2 YNNKEL, per germline (reference sequence). The receptor's source is a man older than 75 with acute or convalescent COVID-19. V is TRBV3-1 (or the pseudogene TRBV3-2) and J is TRBJ2-2; D is undetermined. Specimen: peripheral blood. CDR3 in DNA: TGTGCCAGCAGCCACCGCAGGTTTCCAAACACCGGGGAGCTGTTTTTT. It yields the protein CASSHRRFPNTGELFF.